This paragraph reports one TCR beta chain. It has no known antigen specificity. No per-base quality is available; no much larger clone lies one base away. This entry is derived from a study of blood T cell repertoires in COVID-19 (dated by TCRdb to the early 2020s). For context, the study as a whole: The collaborator samples originated in the United States, Italy and Spain and spanned the acute and convalescent phases of COVID-19. The prospective study material was composed of cDNA or gDNA derived from T cells, B-cell-depleted T cells, or PBMCs. The dataset comprised deeply sampled blood TCRbeta repertoires from subjects exposed to, actively infected with, or recovered from COVID-19. The repertoires were released in a freely available public database intended as a resource for research on the immune response to SARS-CoV-2. Samples came from the ongoing ImmuneRACE study (first 160 participants) plus 1,254 subjects from 6 global collaborators. Sample metadata almost always included a de-identified subject ID, COVID-19 status, age in years and sex. Where available, HLA class I and class II types were taken from metadata supplied by the sample provider and were not determined by assay-based typing. Study-level results and caveats: The amount of clinical and demographic metadata varied by source and participant and was provided uncurated.

Participants in the prospective study were aged 18 to 89 years, lived in 24 United States geographic areas, and enrolled through a virtual design. To assign participants to cohorts, the prospective study relied on clinical history that participants themselves reported in a screening survey and a study questionnaire. Mobile phlebotomists in the prospective study collected whole blood, serum and a nasopharyngeal or oropharyngeal swab from every participant. Over a roughly 2-month period, participants in the prospective study had the option of providing additional blood draws and questionnaires. Before DNA extraction, prospective study blood samples were shipped either frozen or at room temperature. TCRbeta CDR3 regions were amplified from genomic DNA by means of the immunoSEQ Assay, a bias-controlled multiplex PCR. The authors' analysis ran thus. The number of nucleated cells in each sample was estimated by amplification of reference gene primers within the assay. To quantify the absolute abundance of each unique TCRbeta CDR3 rearrangement, sequence reads were collapsed and filtered. Productive Simpson clonality was computed per sample as the square root of Simpson's diversity index over productive rearrangements. The immuneACCESS repertoire file appears here via TCRdb, limited to in-frame rearrangements. These files lack a portion of the clones; in checked studies, under half of the deficit traces to unresolved V genes, and the cause of the others is not known. The V and J calls and the clone size are those of that table, but D and trimming were determined from the DNA. For this sample there are 220,000 or so clones; roughly 83% appear just once. Approximately 1.2% of the sample lies in the top ten.

Trimming at the junction amounts to 4 bases on V and 6 bases on J, and the germline ends lie 9 bases apart. CDR1 MRHNA and CDR2 SNTAGT are derived from the germline V gene. Including the terminal cysteine and phenylalanine, the CDR3 comprises 13 residues. CDR3 DNA only is kept here, 39 bases in frame from base 1. The sequence came from a woman in her forties with acute COVID-19. Source material: PBMCs or T cells enriched from blood (not recorded which). The chain uses TRBV6-4 and TRBJ2-2; no confident D gene assignment can be made. The nucleotide sequence reads as follows: TGTGCCAGCAGTGCCAACAAAGCCGGGGAGCTGTTTTTT. Its protein is CASSANKAGELFF.